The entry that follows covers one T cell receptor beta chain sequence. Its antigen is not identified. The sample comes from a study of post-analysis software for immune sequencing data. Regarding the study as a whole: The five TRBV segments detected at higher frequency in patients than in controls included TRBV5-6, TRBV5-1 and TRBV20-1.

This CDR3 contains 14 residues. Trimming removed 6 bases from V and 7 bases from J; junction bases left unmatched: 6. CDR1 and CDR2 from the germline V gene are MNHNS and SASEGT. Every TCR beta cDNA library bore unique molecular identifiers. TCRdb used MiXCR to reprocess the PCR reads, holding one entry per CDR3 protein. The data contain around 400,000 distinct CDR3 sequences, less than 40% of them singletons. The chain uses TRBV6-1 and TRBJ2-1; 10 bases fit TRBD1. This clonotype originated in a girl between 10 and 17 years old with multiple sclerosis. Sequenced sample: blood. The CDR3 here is CASRPGTGENEQFF. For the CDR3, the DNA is TGTGCCAGCAGGCCCGGGACAGGGGAAAATGAGCAGTTCTTC.